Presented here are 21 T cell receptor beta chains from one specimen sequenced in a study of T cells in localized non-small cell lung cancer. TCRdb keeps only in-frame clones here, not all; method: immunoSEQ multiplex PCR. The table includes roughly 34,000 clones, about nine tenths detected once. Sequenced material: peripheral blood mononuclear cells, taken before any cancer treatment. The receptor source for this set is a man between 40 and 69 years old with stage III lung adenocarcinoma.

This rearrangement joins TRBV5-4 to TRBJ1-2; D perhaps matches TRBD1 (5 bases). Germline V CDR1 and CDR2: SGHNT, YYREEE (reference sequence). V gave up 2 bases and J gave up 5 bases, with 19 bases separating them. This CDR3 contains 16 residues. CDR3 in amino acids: CASSFTPGQERYGYTF. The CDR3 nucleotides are TGTGCCAGCAGCTTCACCCCCGGACAAGAGCGATATGGCTACACCTTC.

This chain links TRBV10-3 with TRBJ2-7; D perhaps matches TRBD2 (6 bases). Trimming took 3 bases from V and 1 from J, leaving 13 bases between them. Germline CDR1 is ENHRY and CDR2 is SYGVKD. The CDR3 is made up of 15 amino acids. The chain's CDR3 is CAISDTGGASYEQYF. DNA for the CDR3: TGTGCCATCAGTGATACTGGCGGGGCGTCCTACGAGCAGTACTTC.

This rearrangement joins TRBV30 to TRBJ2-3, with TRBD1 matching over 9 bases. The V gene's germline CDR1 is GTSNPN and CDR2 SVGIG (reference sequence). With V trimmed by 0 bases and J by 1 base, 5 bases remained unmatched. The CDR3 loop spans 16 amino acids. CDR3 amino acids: CAWSVGQGSGTDTQYF. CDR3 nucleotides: TGTGCCTGGAGTGTGGGACAGGGATCTGGCACAGATACGCAGTATTTT. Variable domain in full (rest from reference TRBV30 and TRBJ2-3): SQTIHQWPATLVQPVGSPLSLECTVEGTSNPNLYWYRQAAGRGLQLLFYSVGIGQISSEVPQNLSASRPQDRQFILSSKKLLLSDSGFYLCAWSVGQGSGTDTQYFGPGTRLTVL.

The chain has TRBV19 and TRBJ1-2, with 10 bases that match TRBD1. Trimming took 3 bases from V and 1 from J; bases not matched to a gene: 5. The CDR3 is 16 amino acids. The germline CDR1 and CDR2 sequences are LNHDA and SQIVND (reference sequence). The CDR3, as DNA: TGTGCCAGTAGTATGGGACAGGGGAGGTATAACTATGGCTACACCTTC. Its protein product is CASSMGQGRYNYGYTF.

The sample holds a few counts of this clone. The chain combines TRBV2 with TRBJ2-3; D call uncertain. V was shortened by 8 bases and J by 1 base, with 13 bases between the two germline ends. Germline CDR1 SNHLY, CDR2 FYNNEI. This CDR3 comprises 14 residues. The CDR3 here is CASGKGYRTDTQYF. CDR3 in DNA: TGTGCCAGCGGGAAGGGCTACCGCACAGATACGCAGTATTTT. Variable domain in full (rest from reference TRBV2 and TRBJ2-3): EPEVTQTPSHQVTQMGQEVILRCVPISNHLYFYWYRQILGQKVEFLVSFYNNEISEKSEIFDDQFSVERPDGSNFTLKIRSTKLEDSAMYFCASGKGYRTDTQYFGPGTRLTVL.

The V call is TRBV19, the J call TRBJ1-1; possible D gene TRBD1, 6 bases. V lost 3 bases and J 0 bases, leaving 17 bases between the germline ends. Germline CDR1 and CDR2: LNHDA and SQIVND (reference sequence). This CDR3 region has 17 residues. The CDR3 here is CASSIGTGRLLNTEAFF. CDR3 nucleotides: TGTGCCAGTAGTATTGGTACAGGGCGCCTCCTGAACACTGAAGCTTTCTTT.

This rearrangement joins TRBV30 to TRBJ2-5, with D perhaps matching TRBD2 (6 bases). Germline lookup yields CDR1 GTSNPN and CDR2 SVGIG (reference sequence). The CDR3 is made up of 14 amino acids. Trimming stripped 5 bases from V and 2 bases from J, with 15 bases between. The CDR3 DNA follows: TGTGCCTGGGGAGGGCGCGACTGGCAAGAGACCCAGTACTTC. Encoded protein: CAWGGRDWQETQYF.

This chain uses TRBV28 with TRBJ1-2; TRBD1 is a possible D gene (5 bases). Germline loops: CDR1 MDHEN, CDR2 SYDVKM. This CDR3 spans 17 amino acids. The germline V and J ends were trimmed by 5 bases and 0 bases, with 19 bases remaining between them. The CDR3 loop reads CASSGTGTPLSNYGYTF. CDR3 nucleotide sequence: TGTGCCAGCAGTGGAACCGGGACCCCTCTTTCTAACTATGGCTACACCTTC.

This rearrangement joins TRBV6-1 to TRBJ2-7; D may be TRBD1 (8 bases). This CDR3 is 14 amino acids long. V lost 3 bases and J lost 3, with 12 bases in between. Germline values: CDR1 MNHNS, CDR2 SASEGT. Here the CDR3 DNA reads TGTGCCAGCAGTGAGGGGGGGACAGGCTACGAGCAGTACTTC. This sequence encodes CASSEGGTGYEQYF.

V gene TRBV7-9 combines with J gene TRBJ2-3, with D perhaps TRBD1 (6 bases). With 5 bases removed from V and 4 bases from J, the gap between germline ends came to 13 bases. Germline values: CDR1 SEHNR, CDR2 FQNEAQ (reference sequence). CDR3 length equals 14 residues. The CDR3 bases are TGTGCCAGCAGCCCGAGGCAGGGGTCAGATACGCAGTATTTT. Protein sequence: CASSPRQGSDTQYF.

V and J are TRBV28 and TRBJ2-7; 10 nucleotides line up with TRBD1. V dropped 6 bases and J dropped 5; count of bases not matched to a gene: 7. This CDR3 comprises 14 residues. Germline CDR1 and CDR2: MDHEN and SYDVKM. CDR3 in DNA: TGTGCCAGCAGGGGGGTGGACAGGGGGAACGAGCAGTACTTC. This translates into CASRGVDRGNEQYF.

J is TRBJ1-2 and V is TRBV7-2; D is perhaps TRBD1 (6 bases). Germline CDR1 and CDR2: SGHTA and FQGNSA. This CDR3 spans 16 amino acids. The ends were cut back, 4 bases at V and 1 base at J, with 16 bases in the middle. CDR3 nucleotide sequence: TGTGCCAGCAGCTCCGTCCGAGGGGGGGGTAACTATGGCTACACCTTC. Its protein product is CASSSVRGGGNYGYTF. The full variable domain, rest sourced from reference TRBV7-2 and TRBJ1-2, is GAGVSQSPSNKVTEKGKDVELRCDPISGHTALYWYRQSLGQGLEFLIYFQGNSAPDKSGLPSDRFSAERTGGSVSTLTIQRTQQEDSAVYLCASSSVRGGGNYGYTFGSGTRLTVV.

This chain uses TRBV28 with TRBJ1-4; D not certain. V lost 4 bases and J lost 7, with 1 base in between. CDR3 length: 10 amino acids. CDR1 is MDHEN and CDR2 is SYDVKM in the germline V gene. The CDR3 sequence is CASSSEKLFF. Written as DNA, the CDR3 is TGTGCCAGCAGTTCTGAAAAACTGTTTTTT.

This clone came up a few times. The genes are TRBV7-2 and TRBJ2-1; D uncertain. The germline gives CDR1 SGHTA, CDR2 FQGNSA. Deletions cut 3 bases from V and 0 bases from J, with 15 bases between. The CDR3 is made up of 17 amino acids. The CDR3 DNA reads TGTGCCAGCAGCTTCCAGGTAGGGCGTGCCTCCTACAATGAGCAGTTCTTC. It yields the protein CASSFQVGRASYNEQFF.

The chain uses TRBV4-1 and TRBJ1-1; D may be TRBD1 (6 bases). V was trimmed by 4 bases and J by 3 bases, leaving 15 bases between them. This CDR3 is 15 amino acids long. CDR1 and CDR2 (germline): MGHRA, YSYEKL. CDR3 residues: CASSLDRQGYTEAFF. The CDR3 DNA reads TGCGCCAGCAGCCTGGACCGGCAGGGGTACACTGAAGCTTTCTTT.

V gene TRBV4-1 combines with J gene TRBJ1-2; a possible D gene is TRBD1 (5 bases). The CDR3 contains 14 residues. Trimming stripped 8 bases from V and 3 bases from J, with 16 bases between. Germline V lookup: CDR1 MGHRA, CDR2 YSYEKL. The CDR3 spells CASSPGPQYYGYTF. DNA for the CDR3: TGCGCCAGCTCGCCGGGACCGCAATACTATGGCTACACCTTC.

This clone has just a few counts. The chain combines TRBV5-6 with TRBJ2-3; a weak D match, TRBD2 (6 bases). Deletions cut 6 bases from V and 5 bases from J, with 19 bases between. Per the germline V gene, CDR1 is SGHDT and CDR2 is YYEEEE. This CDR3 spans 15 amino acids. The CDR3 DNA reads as TGTGCCAGCACCGTTTGGGACTTAGGAGGAGATACGCAGTATTTT. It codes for CASTVWDLGGDTQYF.

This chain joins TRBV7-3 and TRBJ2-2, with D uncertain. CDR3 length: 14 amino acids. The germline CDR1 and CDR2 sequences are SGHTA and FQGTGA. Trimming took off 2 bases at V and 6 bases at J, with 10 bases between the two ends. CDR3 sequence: CASSLGDSAGELFF. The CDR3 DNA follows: TGTGCCAGCAGCTTAGGAGATTCCGCCGGGGAGCTGTTTTTT.

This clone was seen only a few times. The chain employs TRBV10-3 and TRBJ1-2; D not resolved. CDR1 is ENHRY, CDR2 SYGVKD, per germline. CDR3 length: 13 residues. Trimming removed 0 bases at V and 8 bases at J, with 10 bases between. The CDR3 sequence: CAISESGRFGYTF. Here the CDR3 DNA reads TGTGCCATCAGTGAGTCTGGGAGGTTCGGCTACACCTTC.

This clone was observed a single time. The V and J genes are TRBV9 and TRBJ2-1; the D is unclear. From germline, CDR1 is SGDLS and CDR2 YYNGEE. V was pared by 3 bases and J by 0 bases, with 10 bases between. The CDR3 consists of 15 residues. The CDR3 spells CASSAPTGSYNEQFF. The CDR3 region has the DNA TGTGCCAGCAGCGCCCCTACCGGCTCCTACAATGAGCAGTTCTTC.

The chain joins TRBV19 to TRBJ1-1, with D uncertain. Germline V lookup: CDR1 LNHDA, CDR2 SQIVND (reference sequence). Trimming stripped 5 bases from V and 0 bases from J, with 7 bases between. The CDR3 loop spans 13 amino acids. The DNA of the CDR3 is TGTGCCAGTAGTGTCAAATTGAACACTGAAGCTTTCTTT. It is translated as CASSVKLNTEAFF.